Sequencing of this T cell receptor beta chain was carried out in a study of cytomegalovirus exposure and HLA in healthy donors. Turning to this clone: Its ends do not fully match the called genes, so a read error is possible.

The primer mix had 60 Vbeta and 13 Jbeta primers. Assay used: immunoSEQ multiplex PCR; TCRdb lists only in-frame clones, some missing. The table records 95,000 to 130,000 clones, 50% to 70% of them present only once. CDR1 and CDR2 (germline): SEHNR, FQNEAQ (reference sequence). The CDR3 length is 16 residues. This chain joins TRBV7-9 and TRBJ2-3, with TRBD2 identical over 9 bases. The sequenced sample consisted of PBMCs. The TCR originated in a woman aged 40 to 49 in good health and CMV-seropositive. In DNA form, the CDR3 reads TGTGCCAGCAGCCCCCTAGCGGGAATAGCCACATATACGCAGTATTTT. Residues: CASSPLAGIATYTQYF.